The clone carrying this T cell receptor beta chain was counted a single time. The data are from a study of control samples from healthy donors and cancer patients. Here immunoSEQ multiplex PCR was the method, and the copy in TCRdb shows in-frame clones only, minus some. The table lists around 100,000 clones, around 89% of them singletons, with 7.8% in the top ten. CDR1 is GTSNPN, CDR2 SVGIG, per germline (reference sequence). The length of the CDR3 is 17 residues. The trim removed 3 bases at V and 4 bases at J, leaving 15 bases unmatched. The chain uses TRBV30 and TRBJ1-2; 9 bases line up with TRBD1. The sequenced sample consisted of blood. This clonotype was sampled from a man younger than 40 in good health. CDR3 sequence (DNA): TGTGCCTGGAGGGCCCGACCGGGACAGGGAAGAAGCTATGGCTACACCTTC. It codes for CAWRARPGQGRSYGYTF.